This entry lists 7 T cell receptor beta chains sequenced from one sample in a study of T cells in women clearing cervical HPV infection. Method: immunoSEQ multiplex PCR; TCRdb's copy keeps in-frame clones and lacks some. The table lists about 15,000 clones. The sample comprised blood buffy coat. These receptors all come from a woman between 18 and 75 years old with a cervical HPV16 infection that either progressed to CIN3+ or cleared (not recorded which).

A remark on this clone: Read sequence stops 3 residues before the CDR3 end, and the germline J gene provides the missing end. This chain uses TRBV28 with TRBJ2-1; D may be TRBD2 (7 bases). Germline V gives CDR1 MDHEN, CDR2 SYDVKM. The CDR3 contains 15 residues. V lost 5 bases and J lost 7, with 18 bases in between. The sequenced CDR3 bases are TGTGCCAGCAGTCAACACCCGGGGGGCCAGAATGAG. Translating it yields CASSQHPGGQNE. The complete CDR3 sequence is CASSQHPGGQNEQFF.

Comment on this clone: The missing CDR3 end, 3 residues past where the read stops, is filled in from the germline J gene. The rearrangement uses TRBV9 and TRBJ1-1, with 8 positions matching TRBD1. The V and J ends lost 4 bases and 1 base, in that order; junction bases with no gene match: 3. Germline CDR1 SGDLS, CDR2 YYNGEE. The CDR3 covers 14 residues. CDR3 DNA, as far as it was read: TGTGCCAGCAGCAAAACAGGGGGGAACACTGAA. This sequence encodes CASSKTGGNTE. The whole CDR3 sequence is CASSKTGGNTEAFF.

Of note for this clone: The read finishes 3 residues shy of the CDR3 end, and the germline J gene is used to complete it. This sequence joins TRBV6-1 and TRBJ2-1; the match to TRBD2 covers 9 bases. Germline assignment: CDR1 MNHNS and CDR2 SASEGT. The ends lost 1 base at V and 7 bases at J; junction bases unmatched: 8. This CDR3 is 16 amino acids long. The CDR3 is CASSEVWREGRNEQFF. CDR3 bases read: TGTGCCAGCAGTGAAGTCTGGCGGGAGGGCCGGAATGAG.

This CDR3 reads CASTLKGNTEAFF. The CDR3 DNA, read in part, is TGTGCCAGCACCTTAAAGGGGAACACTGAA. J is TRBJ1-1 and V is TRBV5-4; no definite D call. The read gets to within 3 residues of the CDR3 end, and the germline J gene fills in the rest. This CDR3 has 13 amino acids. In germline, CDR1 is SGHNT, CDR2 YYREEE (reference sequence). The germline V and J ends were trimmed by 6 bases and 1 base, with 10 bases remaining between them.

For this clone: Coverage ceases 3 residues before the CDR3 finishes, and the germline J gene fills in the end. The genes are TRBV4-1 and TRBJ2-5; the D gene is possibly TRBD2 (6 bases). This CDR3 region has 14 residues. Germline V gene data show CDR1 as MGHRA and CDR2 as YSYEKL. The V end was cut by 0 bases, the J end by 4 bases, with 9 bases between. The sequenced part of the CDR3 DNA is TGCGCCAGCAGCCAAGAGGAGGGGATAGAGACC. Translating it yields CASSQEEGIET. The complete CDR3 sequence is CASSQEEGIETQYF.

The CDR3 sequence: CASSETGGDTEAFF. Incomplete CDR3 DNA: TGTGCCAGCAGTGAAACAGGTGGGGACACTGAA. The genes are TRBV2 and TRBJ1-1; weak D call: TRBD1 (5 bases). Coverage ceases 3 residues before the CDR3 finishes, and the germline J gene fills in the end. V was cut by 2 bases and J by 3 bases, with 10 bases left in between. The CDR3 is 14 residues long. In germline, CDR1 is SNHLY, CDR2 FYNNEI. The full variable domain, rest sourced from reference TRBV2 and TRBJ1-1, is EPEVTQTPSHQVTQMGQEVILRCVPISNHLYFYWYRQILGQKVEFLVSFYNNEISEKSEIFDDQFSVERPDGSNFTLKIRSTKLEDSAMYFCASSETGGDTEAFFGQGTRLTVV.

Notes on this clone: The CDR3 end falls 3 residues outside the read, so it is completed with the germline J gene. V and J are TRBV7-9 and TRBJ1-2; TRBD1 agrees at 8 bases. This CDR3 contains 12 residues. The germline V gene has CDR1 SEHNR and CDR2 FQNEAQ (reference sequence). The CDR3 here is CASSPGQGGYTF. The CDR3 bases that were read are TGTGCCAGCAGCCCCGGACAGGGCGGC.